The text below deals with one T cell receptor beta chain. Sequencing relied on immunoSEQ assay v3.0, run at survey level. Researchers set sequencing to target roughly 35,000-55,000 T-cell genomes per sample. Clones were read by immunoSEQ multiplex PCR, and TCRdb kept only the in-frame ones, dropping some. The data show 26,000 or so clones, with about 82% seen just once and around a tenth held by the top ten. This record comes from a study of long-term antiretroviral therapy in people with HIV. CDR3 length equals 15 residues. V was trimmed by 4 bases and J by 1 base, leaving 14 bases between them. Germline values: CDR1 SGHDT, CDR2 YYEEEE.

The chain employs TRBV5-6 and TRBJ1-1, with D hard to call. Sequences were derived from unsorted PBMCs, sampled 0.8 years before starting antiretroviral therapy. The sequence was collected from a man younger than 30 with HIV. CDR3 region: CASSPTGGENTEAFF. DNA for the CDR3: TGTGCCAGCAGCCCGACCGGTGGGGAGAACACTGAAGCTTTCTTT.